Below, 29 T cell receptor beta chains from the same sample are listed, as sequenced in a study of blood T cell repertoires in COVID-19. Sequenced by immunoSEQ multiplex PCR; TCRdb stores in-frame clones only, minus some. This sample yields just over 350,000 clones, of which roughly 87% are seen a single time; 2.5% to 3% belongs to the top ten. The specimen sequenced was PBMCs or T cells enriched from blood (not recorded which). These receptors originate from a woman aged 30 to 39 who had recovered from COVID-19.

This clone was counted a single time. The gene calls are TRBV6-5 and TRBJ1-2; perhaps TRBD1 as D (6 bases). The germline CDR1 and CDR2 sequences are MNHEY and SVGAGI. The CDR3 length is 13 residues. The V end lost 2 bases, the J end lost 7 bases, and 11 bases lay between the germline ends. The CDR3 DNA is TGTGCCAGCAGTTACACCCAGGGGAGTGGCTACACCTTC. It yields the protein CASSYTQGSGYTF.

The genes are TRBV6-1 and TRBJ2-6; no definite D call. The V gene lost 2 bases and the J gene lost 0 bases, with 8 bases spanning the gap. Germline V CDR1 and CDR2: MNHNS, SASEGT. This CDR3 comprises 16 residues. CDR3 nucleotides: TGTGCCAGCAGTGAAATCCCGTACTCTGGGGCCAACGTCCTGACTTTC. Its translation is CASSEIPYSGANVLTF.

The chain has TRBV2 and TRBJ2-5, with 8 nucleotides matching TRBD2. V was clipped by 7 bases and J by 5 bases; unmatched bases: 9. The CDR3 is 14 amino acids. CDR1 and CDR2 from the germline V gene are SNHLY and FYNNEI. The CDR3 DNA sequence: TGTGCCAGCAAGGCGGGGGGCTTTTTCGAGACCCAGTACTTC. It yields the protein CASKAGGFFETQYF. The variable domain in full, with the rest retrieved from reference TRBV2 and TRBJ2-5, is EPEVTQTPSHQVTQMGQEVILRCVPISNHLYFYWYRQILGQKVEFLVSFYNNEISEKSEIFDDQFSVERPDGSNFTLKIRSTKLEDSAMYFCASKAGGFFETQYFGPGTRLLVL.

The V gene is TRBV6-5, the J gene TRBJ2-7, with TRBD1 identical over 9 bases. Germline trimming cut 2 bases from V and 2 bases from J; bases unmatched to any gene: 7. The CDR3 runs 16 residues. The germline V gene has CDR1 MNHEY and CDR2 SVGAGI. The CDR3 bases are TGTGCCAGCAGTTACCAAGGGACAGGGATAACCTACGAGCAGTACTTC. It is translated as CASSYQGTGITYEQYF.

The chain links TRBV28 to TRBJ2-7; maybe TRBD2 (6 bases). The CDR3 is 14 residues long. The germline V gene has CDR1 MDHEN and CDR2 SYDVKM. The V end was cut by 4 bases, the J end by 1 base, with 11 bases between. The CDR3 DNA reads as TGTGCCAGCAGTTCACCGGGACTTTCCTACGAGCAGTACTTC. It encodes CASSSPGLSYEQYF.

The CDR3 DNA reads as TGTGCCAGTATTCAAGGGGGGGTCCAGACGAGGGGAGCTTTCTTT. Encoded protein: CASIQGGVQTRGAFF. The chain carries TRBV2 and TRBJ1-1, with a possible D match to TRBD1 (6 bases). Per the germline V gene, CDR1 is SNHLY and CDR2 is FYNNEI. The CDR3 covers 15 residues. Trimming removed 9 bases from V and 10 bases from J, with 27 bases in between.

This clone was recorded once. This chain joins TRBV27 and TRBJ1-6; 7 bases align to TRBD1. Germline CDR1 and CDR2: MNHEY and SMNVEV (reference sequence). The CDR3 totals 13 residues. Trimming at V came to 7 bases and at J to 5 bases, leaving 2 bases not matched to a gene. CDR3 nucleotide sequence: TGTGCCAGCATGACAGGGAATAATTCACCCCTCCACTTT. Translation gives CASMTGNNSPLHF.

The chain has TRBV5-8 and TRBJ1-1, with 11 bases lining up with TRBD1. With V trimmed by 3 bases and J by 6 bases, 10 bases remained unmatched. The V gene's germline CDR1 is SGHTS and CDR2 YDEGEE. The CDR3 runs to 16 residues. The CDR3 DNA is TGTGCCAGCAGCTCTGGGACAGGGGGTGCGGGGTCTGAAGCTTTCTTT. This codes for CASSSGTGGAGSEAFF.

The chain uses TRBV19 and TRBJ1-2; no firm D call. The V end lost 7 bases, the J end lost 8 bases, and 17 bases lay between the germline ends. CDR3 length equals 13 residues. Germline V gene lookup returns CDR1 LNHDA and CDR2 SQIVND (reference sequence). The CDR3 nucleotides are TGTGCCAGTACGGTGGGCCCGTTAGAGGGCTACACCTTC. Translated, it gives CASTVGPLEGYTF.

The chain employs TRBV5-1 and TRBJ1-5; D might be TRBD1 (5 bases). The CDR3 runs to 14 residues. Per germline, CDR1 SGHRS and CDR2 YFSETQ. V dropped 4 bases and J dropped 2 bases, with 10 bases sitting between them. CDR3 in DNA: TGCGCCAGCAGCCCGGGGGGGGGCAATCAGCCCCAGCATTTT. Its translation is CASSPGGGNQPQHF.

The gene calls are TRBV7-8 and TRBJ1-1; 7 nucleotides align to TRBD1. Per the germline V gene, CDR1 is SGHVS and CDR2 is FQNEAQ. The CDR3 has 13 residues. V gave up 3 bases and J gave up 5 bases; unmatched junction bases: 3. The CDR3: CASSFPGGTEAFF. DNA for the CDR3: TGTGCCAGCAGCTTTCCAGGGGGGACTGAAGCTTTCTTT.

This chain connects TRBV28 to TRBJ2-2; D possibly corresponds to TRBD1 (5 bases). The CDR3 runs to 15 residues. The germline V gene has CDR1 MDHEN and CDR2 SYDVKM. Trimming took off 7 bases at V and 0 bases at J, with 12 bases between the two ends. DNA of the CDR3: TGTGCCAGCACATCAGGGCAGACGAACACCGGGGAGCTGTTTTTT. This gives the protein CASTSGQTNTGELFF.

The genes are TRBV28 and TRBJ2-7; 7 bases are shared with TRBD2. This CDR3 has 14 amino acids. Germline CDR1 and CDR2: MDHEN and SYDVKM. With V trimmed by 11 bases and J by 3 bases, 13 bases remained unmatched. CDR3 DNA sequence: TGTGCCTCCCCCGGGGGGAGTCCTAACTACGAGCAGTACTTC. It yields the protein CASPGGSPNYEQYF.

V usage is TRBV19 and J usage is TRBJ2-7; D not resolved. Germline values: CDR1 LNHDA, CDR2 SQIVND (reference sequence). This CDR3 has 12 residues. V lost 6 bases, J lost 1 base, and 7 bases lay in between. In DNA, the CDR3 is TGTGCCAGTAGCTTTTCTTCCTACGAGCAGTACTTC. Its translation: CASSFSSYEQYF. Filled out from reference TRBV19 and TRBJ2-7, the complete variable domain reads DGGITQSPKYLFRKEGQNVTLSCEQNLNHDAMYWYRQDPGQGLRLIYYSQIVNDFQKGDIAEGYSVSREKKESFPLTVTSAQKNPTAFYLCASSFSSYEQYFGPGTRLTVT.

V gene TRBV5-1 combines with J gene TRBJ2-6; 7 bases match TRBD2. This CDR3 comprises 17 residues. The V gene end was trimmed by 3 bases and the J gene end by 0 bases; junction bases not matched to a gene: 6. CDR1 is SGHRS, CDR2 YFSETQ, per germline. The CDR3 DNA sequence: TGCGCCAGCAGCTGGGAGGGGCGGAACTCTGGGGCCAACGTCCTGACTTTC. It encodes CASSWEGRNSGANVLTF.

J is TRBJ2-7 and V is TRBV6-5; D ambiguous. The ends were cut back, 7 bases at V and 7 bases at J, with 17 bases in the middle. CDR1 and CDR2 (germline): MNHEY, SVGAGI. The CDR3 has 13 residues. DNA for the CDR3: TGTGCCAGCACCGGTCACCCGCCTAGGGAGCAGTACTTC. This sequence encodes CASTGHPPREQYF.

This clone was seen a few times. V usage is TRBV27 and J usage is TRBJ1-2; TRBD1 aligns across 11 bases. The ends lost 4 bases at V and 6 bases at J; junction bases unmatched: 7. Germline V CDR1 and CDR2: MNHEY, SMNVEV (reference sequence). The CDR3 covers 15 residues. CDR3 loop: CASSSWTGGQNGYTF. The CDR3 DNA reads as TGTGCCAGCAGTTCCTGGACAGGGGGCCAAAATGGCTACACCTTC.

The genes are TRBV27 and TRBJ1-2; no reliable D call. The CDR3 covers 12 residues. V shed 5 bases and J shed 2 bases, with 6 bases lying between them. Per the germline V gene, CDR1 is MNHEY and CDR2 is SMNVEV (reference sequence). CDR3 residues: CASSRTNYGYTF. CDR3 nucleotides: TGTGCCAGCAGTCGAACAAACTATGGCTACACCTTC.

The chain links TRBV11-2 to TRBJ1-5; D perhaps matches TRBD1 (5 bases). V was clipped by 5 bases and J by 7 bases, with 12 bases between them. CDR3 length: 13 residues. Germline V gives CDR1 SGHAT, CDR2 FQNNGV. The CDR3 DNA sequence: TGTGCCAGCAGCCGTACAGGAGAACAGCCCCAGCATTTT. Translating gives CASSRTGEQPQHF. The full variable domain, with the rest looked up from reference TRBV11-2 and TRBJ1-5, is EAGVAQSPRYKIIEKRQSVAFWCNPISGHATLYWYQQILGQGPKLLIQFQNNGVVDDSQLPKDRFSAERLKGVDSTLKIQPAKLEDSAVYLCASSRTGEQPQHFGDGTRLSIL.

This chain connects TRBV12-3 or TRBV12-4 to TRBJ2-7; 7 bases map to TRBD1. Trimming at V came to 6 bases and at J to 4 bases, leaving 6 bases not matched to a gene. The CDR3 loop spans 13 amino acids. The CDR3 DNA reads TGTGCCAGCAGGGACAGGAATGAATACGAGCAGTACTTC. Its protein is CASRDRNEYEQYF.

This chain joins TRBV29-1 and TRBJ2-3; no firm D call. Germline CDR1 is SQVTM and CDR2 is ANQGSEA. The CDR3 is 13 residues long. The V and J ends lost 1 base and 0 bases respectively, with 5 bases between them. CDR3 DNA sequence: TGCAGCGTTGAAGGGGCCAGCACAGATACGCAGTATTTT. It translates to CSVEGASTDTQYF.

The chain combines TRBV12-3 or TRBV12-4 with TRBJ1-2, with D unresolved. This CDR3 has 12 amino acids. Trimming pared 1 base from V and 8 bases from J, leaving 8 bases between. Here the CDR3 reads CASSLGRNGYTF. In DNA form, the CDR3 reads TGTGCCAGCAGTTTAGGCAGGAACGGCTACACCTTC.

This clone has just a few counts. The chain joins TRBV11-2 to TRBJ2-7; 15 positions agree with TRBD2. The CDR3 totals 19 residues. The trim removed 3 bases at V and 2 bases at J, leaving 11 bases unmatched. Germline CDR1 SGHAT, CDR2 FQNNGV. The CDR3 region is CASSFPPEGTSGGTYEQYF. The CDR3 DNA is TGTGCCAGCAGCTTTCCACCTGAGGGGACTAGCGGGGGGACCTACGAGCAGTACTTC. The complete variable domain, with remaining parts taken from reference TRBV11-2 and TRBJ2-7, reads EAGVAQSPRYKIIEKRQSVAFWCNPISGHATLYWYQQILGQGPKLLIQFQNNGVVDDSQLPKDRFSAERLKGVDSTLKIQPAKLEDSAVYLCASSFPPEGTSGGTYEQYFGPGTRLTVT.

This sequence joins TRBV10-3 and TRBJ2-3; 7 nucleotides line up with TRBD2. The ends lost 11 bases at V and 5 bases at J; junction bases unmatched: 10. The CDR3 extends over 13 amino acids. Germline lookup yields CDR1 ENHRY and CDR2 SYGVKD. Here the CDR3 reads CAQREGAGDTQYF. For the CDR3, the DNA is TGTGCCCAGAGGGAGGGCGCAGGAGATACGCAGTATTTT.

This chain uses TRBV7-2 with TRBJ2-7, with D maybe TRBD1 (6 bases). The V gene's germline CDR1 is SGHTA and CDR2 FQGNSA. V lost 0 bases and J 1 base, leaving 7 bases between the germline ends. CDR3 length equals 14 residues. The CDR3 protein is CASSLADSSYEQYF. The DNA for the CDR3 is TGTGCCAGCAGCTTAGCGGACAGTTCCTACGAGCAGTACTTC.

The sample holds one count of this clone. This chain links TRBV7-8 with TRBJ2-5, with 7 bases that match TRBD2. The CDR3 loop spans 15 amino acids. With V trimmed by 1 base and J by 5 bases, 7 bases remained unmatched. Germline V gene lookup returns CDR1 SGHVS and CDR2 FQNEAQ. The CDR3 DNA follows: TGTGCCAGCAGCTTAGGTTGGGGAGGGTGGGAGACCCAGTACTTC. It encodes CASSLGWGGWETQYF.

The CDR3 DNA sequence: TGTGCCAGCCAACGGTCGGGAGGGGCGAATGGCTACACCTTC. It is translated as CASQRSGGANGYTF. This sequence joins TRBV9 and TRBJ1-2; the D gene is possibly TRBD1 (5 bases). V was clipped by 7 bases and J by 6 bases, with 19 bases between them. The germline CDR1 and CDR2 sequences are SGDLS and YYNGEE. This CDR3 comprises 14 residues.

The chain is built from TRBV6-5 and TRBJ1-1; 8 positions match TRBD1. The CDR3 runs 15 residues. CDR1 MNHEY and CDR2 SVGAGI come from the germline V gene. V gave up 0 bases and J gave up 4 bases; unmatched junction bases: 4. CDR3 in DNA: TGTGCCAGCAGTTACTCGACAGGGGTGGGCACTGAAGCTTTCTTT. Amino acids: CASSYSTGVGTEAFF.

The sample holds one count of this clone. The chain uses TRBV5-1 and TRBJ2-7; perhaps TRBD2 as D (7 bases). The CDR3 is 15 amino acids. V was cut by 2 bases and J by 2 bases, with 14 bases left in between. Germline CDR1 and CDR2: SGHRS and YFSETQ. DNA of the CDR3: TGCGCCAGCAGCTTAAACGGGGGGCCGGCCTACGAGCAGTACTTC. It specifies CASSLNGGPAYEQYF.